Following are 24 T cell receptor beta chains from one sample sequenced in a study of T cell responses to AZD1222 COVID-19 vaccine. The assay was immunoSEQ multiplex PCR, and TCRdb's table has in-frame clones only and misses some. The sample holds roughly 100,000 clones; about 90% are singletons and the top ten take 7% to 10%. The input for sequencing was peripheral blood, taken on day 0 of AZD1222 vaccination. The source is an adult in good health.

The V call is TRBV7-9, the J call TRBJ1-2; possible D gene TRBD1, 6 bases. Germline loops: CDR1 SEHNR, CDR2 FQNEAQ (reference sequence). The ends were cut back, 9 bases at V and 6 bases at J, with 20 bases in the middle. The CDR3 is 14 amino acids. The CDR3 region is CASRKDRLGDGYTF. For the CDR3, the DNA is TGTGCCAGTCGTAAAGACAGGCTCGGCGATGGCTACACCTTC.

V gene TRBV27 combines with J gene TRBJ1-2; D is uncertain. The CDR3 runs 16 residues. Trimming cost V 6 bases and J 2 bases, with 19 bases left between them. The germline V gene encodes CDR1 MNHEY and CDR2 SMNVEV (reference sequence). DNA of the CDR3: TGTGCCAGCAGCCCAACCTGGACCGTGCTGAACTATGGCTACACCTTC. Translation: CASSPTWTVLNYGYTF.

The chain carries TRBV24-1 and TRBJ2-3, with 7 bases that match TRBD2. Trimming took 4 bases from V and 4 from J; bases not matched to a gene: 7. CDR1 is KGHDR and CDR2 is SFDVKD in the germline V gene. There are 15 residues in the CDR3. This chain's CDR3 is CATSDSREFADTQYF. The CDR3 nucleotides are TGTGCCACCAGTGACTCGCGGGAGTTCGCAGATACGCAGTATTTT.

The chain combines TRBV6-2 or TRBV6-3 with TRBJ1-1; 7 positions match TRBD1. Trimming removed 6 bases from V and 1 base from J; junction bases left unmatched: 14. CDR1 is MNHEY and CDR2 is SVGEGT in the germline V gene. The CDR3 extends over 17 amino acids. The CDR3 loop reads CASSPLTGPRKNTEAFF. The CDR3 nucleotides are TGTGCCAGCAGCCCTTTGACAGGGCCTAGAAAGAACACTGAAGCTTTCTTT.

The chain links TRBV5-5 to TRBJ1-2, with D uncertain. The CDR3 has 15 amino acids. Trimming cost V 0 bases and J 1 base, with 10 bases left between them. Looked up from germline, CDR1 is SGHKS and CDR2 is YYEKEE (reference sequence). CDR3 protein: CASSLEETHNYGYTF. In DNA form, the CDR3 reads TGTGCCAGCAGCTTGGAAGAGACCCATAACTATGGCTACACCTTC.

This clone was seen once. The chain combines TRBV27 with TRBJ1-2; 7 bases match TRBD1. The ends lost 6 bases at V and 2 bases at J; junction bases unmatched: 3. The length of the CDR3 is 13 residues. The germline V gene encodes CDR1 MNHEY and CDR2 SMNVEV (reference sequence). The CDR3 DNA sequence: TGTGCCAGCAGCCTGACAGGGAACTATGGCTACACCTTC. It yields the protein CASSLTGNYGYTF.

The V and J genes are TRBV15 and TRBJ1-5; maybe TRBD1 (6 bases). Germline V gene data show CDR1 as LNHNV and CDR2 as YYDKDF (reference sequence). V lost 0 bases and J 7 bases, leaving 13 bases between the germline ends. The CDR3 has 15 residues. The CDR3 reads CATSRDQAGEQPQHF. Written as DNA, the CDR3 is TGTGCCACCAGCAGAGATCAGGCAGGGGAACAGCCCCAGCATTTT.

This chain connects TRBV4-2 to TRBJ2-5, with a tentative D call TRBD2 (5 bases). Germline assignment: CDR1 LGHNA and CDR2 YNFKEQ. Trimming left V 0 bases short and J 7 bases short, with 15 bases between. There are 15 residues in the CDR3. CDR3 region: CASSQDQRGRGTQYF. Here the CDR3 DNA reads TGTGCCAGCAGCCAAGATCAGCGAGGGAGAGGGACCCAGTACTTC.

J is TRBJ2-6 and V is TRBV5-5; no firm D call. Germline V CDR1 and CDR2: SGHKS, YYEKEE (reference sequence). This CDR3 comprises 15 residues. Between the trimmed V and J ends, which lost 2 bases and 1 base, there was a span of 7 bases. CDR3 loop: CASSFHGSGANVLTF. The CDR3 DNA reads TGTGCCAGCAGCTTCCACGGATCTGGGGCCAACGTCCTGACTTTC.

The sample holds one count of this clone. The chain employs TRBV15 and TRBJ1-1; D gene ambiguous. The CDR3 covers 15 residues. From germline, CDR1 is LNHNV and CDR2 YYDKDF (reference sequence). V was pared by 0 bases and J by 0 bases, with 8 bases between. This CDR3 is CATSRERSLNTEAFF. CDR3 bases: TGTGCCACCAGCAGAGAGAGAAGCTTGAACACTGAAGCTTTCTTT.

This chain connects TRBV7-2 to TRBJ2-7, with D perhaps being TRBD1 or TRBD2 (6 bases each). Germline values: CDR1 SGHTA, CDR2 FQGNSA. The CDR3 consists of 15 residues. Deletions cut 0 bases from V and 4 bases from J, with 13 bases between. The CDR3: CASSLAGGGVYEQYF. CDR3 DNA: TGTGCCAGCAGCTTAGCGGGGGGCGGGGTATACGAGCAGTACTTC.

This chain uses TRBV4-1 with TRBJ1-5; D unresolved. CDR3 length equals 15 residues. The germline gives CDR1 MGHRA, CDR2 YSYEKL. Trimming removed 1 base from V and 6 bases from J, with 13 bases in between. This CDR3 is CASSQVKGGSQPQHF. The CDR3, as DNA: TGCGCCAGCAGCCAAGTGAAGGGAGGGAGTCAGCCCCAGCATTTT.

The chain recombines TRBV7-3 with TRBJ2-3, with D perhaps TRBD2 (6 bases). V lost 5 bases and J 8 bases, leaving 26 bases between the germline ends. The CDR3 covers 17 residues. Germline CDR1 and CDR2: SGHTA and FQGTGA. The CDR3 loop reads CASSPIGDSGSRATQYF. The CDR3 DNA is TGTGCCAGCAGCCCCATAGGGGATAGCGGATCGCGGGCTACGCAGTATTTT.

The CDR3 sequence: CASSPYTGGEEKLFF. The CDR3 DNA reads TGTGCCAGCAGTCCGTACACGGGGGGGGAGGAAAAACTGTTTTTT. V and J are TRBV28 and TRBJ1-4; tentative D call: TRBD1 (5 bases). The CDR3 spans 15 residues. CDR1 and CDR2 (germline): MDHEN, SYDVKM. V gave up 5 bases and J gave up 8 bases, with 18 bases separating them.

V gene TRBV19 combines with J gene TRBJ1-5; the D is unclear. Deletions cut 7 bases from V and 1 base from J, with 17 bases between. The CDR3 extends over 16 amino acids. The V gene's germline CDR1 is LNHDA and CDR2 SQIVND (reference sequence). The CDR3 DNA reads TGTGCCAGTAACCACCGTCCGACGGGAAGCAATCAGCCCCAGCATTTT. It specifies CASNHRPTGSNQPQHF.

This rearrangement joins TRBV27 to TRBJ1-6; D perhaps matches TRBD1 (6 bases). Between the trimmed V and J ends, which lost 10 bases and 7 bases, there was a span of 17 bases. CDR1 is MNHEY, CDR2 SMNVEV, per germline (reference sequence). CDR3 length: 14 amino acids. Here the CDR3 DNA reads TGTGCCACCCGCCCCCCAGGGGTAAATTCACCCCTCCACTTT. Translation: CATRPPGVNSPLHF.

J is TRBJ1-1 and V is TRBV6-1; D gene ambiguous. V was cut by 6 bases and J by 6 bases, with 14 bases left in between. The germline V gene has CDR1 MNHNS and CDR2 SASEGT. The CDR3 length is 13 residues. CDR3 bases: TGTGCCAGCAGAGAGACGTGGCTCTCTGAAGCTTTCTTT. Protein: CASRETWLSEAFF.

CDR3 amino acids: CASTTRNYGYTF. CDR3 coding DNA: TGTGCCAGCACCACTAGAAACTATGGCTACACCTTC. J is TRBJ1-2 and V is TRBV21-1. TRBV21-1 is noted as a pseudogene. This CDR3 has 12 amino acids.

CDR3 sequence (DNA): TGTGCCAGCAGTTTTAGCTCTAACTATGGCTACACCTTC. Protein product: CASSFSSNYGYTF. V is TRBV27 and J is TRBJ1-2; D unclear. Trimming took 3 bases from V and 0 from J, leaving 5 bases between them. CDR1 is MNHEY and CDR2 is SMNVEV in the germline V gene (reference sequence). The CDR3 has 13 amino acids.

The gene calls are TRBV18 and TRBJ2-7; 7 nucleotides align to TRBD2. The CDR3 totals 13 residues. The ends lost 6 bases at V and 4 bases at J; junction bases unmatched: 6. Per the germline V gene, CDR1 is KGHSH and CDR2 is LQKENI. The CDR3 reads CASSGGPSYEQYF. CDR3 in DNA: TGTGCCAGCTCGGGAGGGCCCTCGTACGAGCAGTACTTC.

This chain's CDR3 is CASSLEFGGYTF. The CDR3 DNA reads TGTGCCAGCAGCTTGGAGTTTGGTGGCTACACCTTC. The V call is TRBV5-5, the J call TRBJ1-2; D unresolved. Trimming took 0 bases from V and 7 from J, leaving 7 bases between them. The CDR3 totals 12 residues. Per germline, CDR1 SGHKS and CDR2 YYEKEE (reference sequence).

Only one count was recorded for this clone. V usage is TRBV2 and J usage is TRBJ2-7, with 10 bases lining up with TRBD2. Trimming took 8 bases from V and 2 from J; bases not matched to a gene: 3. The CDR3 totals 13 residues. Germline-derived CDR1 and CDR2 are SNHLY and FYNNEI. Here the CDR3 DNA reads TGTGCCAGCGGACTAGCGGACACCTACGAGCAGTACTTC. Amino acid sequence: CASGLADTYEQYF.

This clone was observed once. The J gene is TRBJ2-1, the V gene TRBV4-2; D is undetermined. Germline lookup yields CDR1 LGHNA and CDR2 YNFKEQ. This CDR3 has 14 residues. V lost 6 bases, J lost 0 bases, and 9 bases lay in between. The CDR3 bases are TGTGCCAGCAGAGGCTCTCGCTCCTACAATGAGCAGTTCTTC. Translated, it gives CASRGSRSYNEQFF.

This chain connects TRBV5-1 to TRBJ2-3, with 9 bases identical to TRBD2. Germline V gene lookup returns CDR1 SGHRS and CDR2 YFSETQ. The CDR3 covers 16 residues. The V gene end was trimmed by 3 bases and the J gene end by 5 bases; junction bases not matched to a gene: 10. The CDR3 coding sequence is TGCGCCAGCAGCTCTCTTGGACTAGCGAGATTAGATACGCAGTATTTT. Its protein is CASSSLGLARLDTQYF.